The sequence of this TCR beta chain was determined in a study of cytomegalovirus exposure and HLA in healthy donors. Findings and limits, study-wide: Sequencing likely produced, as an artifact, a cluster of highly shared sequence variants.

As regards this clone: Its matching antigen is unknown.

It was with 60 Vbeta and 13 Jbeta primers that the PCR ran. How the authors handled the data: In a later analysis, the count reached 76 million or so unique TCR beta chains, with approximately 10 million shared. TCRdb's copy holds only in-frame clones and misses some; the assay was immunoSEQ multiplex PCR. Clonal size and the V and J genes are those of that table, whereas D and trimming came from the DNA. The table has around 63,000 clones, approximately 80% seen once. Germline CDR1 reads LNHDA; CDR2 reads SQIVND (reference sequence). The length of the CDR3 is 14 residues. The V and J ends lost 2 bases and 7 bases, in that order; junction bases with no gene match: 7. The donors, nominally healthy at sampling, likely had unrecorded immune exposures.

The clonotype comes from a woman aged 25-40 years in good health and CMV-seronegative. The chain carries TRBV19 and TRBJ1-2; 7 bases are shared with TRBD1. Sequenced input: PBMCs. For the CDR3, the DNA is TGTGCCAGTAGTATACAACAGGGGATAGCTGGCTACACCTTC. Protein sequence: CASSIQQGIAGYTF.